This entry features one TCR beta chain sequence. The sample belongs to a study of T cell changes during pregnancy in multiple sclerosis. Data came from immunoSEQ multiplex PCR; TCRdb stores just in-frame clones and leaves some out. The sample shows about 60,000 clones, roughly 90% of them seen only once. The CDR3 extends over 15 amino acids. CDR1 is SGHTS, CDR2 YDEGEE, per germline. V shed 4 bases, J shed 1 base, and the junction held 2 bases outside the gene matches. This rearrangement joins TRBV5-8 to TRBJ2-1; TRBD1 matches at 10 bases. Sequencing used peripheral blood, obtained in the first trimester of pregnancy. The origin of this receptor is a female donor with multiple sclerosis, enrolled in a pregnancy study. In DNA form, the CDR3 reads TGTGCCAGCAGCCCGGGACAGGGGTCCTACAATGAGCAGTTCTTC. Translating gives CASSPGQGSYNEQFF.